This T cell receptor (beta chain) is drawn from a study of beta chain features in type 1 diabetes. Study-wide findings and caveats: Among patients with Type 1 diabetes, TCRB CDR3s were moderately but significantly shorter in every one of the four CD4+ subsets.

In regard to this clone: No antigen is known for it.

Sorting with CD45RO/CCR7/CD25/CD127/CD95/CD27 yielded naive, central memory, regulatory and stem-like memory CD4+ cells. This CDR3 contains 15 residues. Looked up from germline, CDR1 is SEHNR and CDR2 is FQNEAQ (reference sequence). The V end lost 5 bases, the J end lost 2 bases, and 10 bases lay between the germline ends. As every portion of the isolated RNA was reverse transcribed, the sequencing read expressed TCRB transcripts. Clones were sequenced by immunoSEQ multiplex PCR, and TCRdb holds only the in-frame ones, with some missing. Among around 250,000 clones listed, around 24% were seen once. Sequences were obtained from naive CD4+ T cells from blood. The chain is built from TRBV7-9 and TRBJ2-6, with D possibly matching TRBD2 (6 bases). This TCR was sampled from a woman in her 30s with type 1 diabetes. The DNA of the CDR3 is TGTGCCAGCAGCCCTCGGGGGACTGGGGCCAACGTCCTGACTTTC. Residues: CASSPRGTGANVLTF. Together with reference TRBV7-9 and TRBJ2-6, the CDR3 gives the full variable domain: DTGVSQNPRHKITKRGQNVTFRCDPISEHNRLYWYRQTLGQGPEFLTYFQNEAQLEKSRLLSDRFSAERPKGSFSTLEIQRTEQGDSAMYLCASSPRGTGANVLTFGAGSRLTVL.